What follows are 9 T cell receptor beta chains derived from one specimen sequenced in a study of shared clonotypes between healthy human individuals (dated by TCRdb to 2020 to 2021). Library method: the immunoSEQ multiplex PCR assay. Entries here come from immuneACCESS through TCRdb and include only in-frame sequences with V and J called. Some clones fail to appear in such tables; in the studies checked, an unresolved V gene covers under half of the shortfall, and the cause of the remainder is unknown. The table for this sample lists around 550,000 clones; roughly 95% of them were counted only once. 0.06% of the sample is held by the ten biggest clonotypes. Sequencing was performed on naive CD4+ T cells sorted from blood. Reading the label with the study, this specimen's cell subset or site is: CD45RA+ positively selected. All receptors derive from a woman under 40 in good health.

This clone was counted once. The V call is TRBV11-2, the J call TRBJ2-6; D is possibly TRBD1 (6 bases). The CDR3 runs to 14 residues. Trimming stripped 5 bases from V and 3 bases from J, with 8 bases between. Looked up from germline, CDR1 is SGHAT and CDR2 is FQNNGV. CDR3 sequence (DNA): TGTGCCAGCAGCGTCAGGGGTGGGGCCAACGTCCTGACTTTC. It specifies CASSVRGGANVLTF. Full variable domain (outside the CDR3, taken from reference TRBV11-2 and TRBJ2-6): EAGVAQSPRYKIIEKRQSVAFWCNPISGHATLYWYQQILGQGPKLLIQFQNNGVVDDSQLPKDRFSAERLKGVDSTLKIQPAKLEDSAVYLCASSVRGGANVLTFGAGSRLTVL.

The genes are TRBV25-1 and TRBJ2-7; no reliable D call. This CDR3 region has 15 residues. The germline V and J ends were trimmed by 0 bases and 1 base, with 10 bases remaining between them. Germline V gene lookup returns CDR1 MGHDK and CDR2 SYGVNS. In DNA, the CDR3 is TGTGCCAGCAGTGAATATGGGCCCCTATCCTACGAGCAGTACTTC. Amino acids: CASSEYGPLSYEQYF.

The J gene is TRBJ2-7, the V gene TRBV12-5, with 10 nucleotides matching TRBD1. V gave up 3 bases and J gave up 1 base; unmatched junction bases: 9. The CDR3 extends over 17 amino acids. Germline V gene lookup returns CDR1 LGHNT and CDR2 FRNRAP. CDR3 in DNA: TGTGCTAGTGGTTTCGGGACAGGGGCTTTCGGATCCTACGAGCAGTACTTC. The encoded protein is CASGFGTGAFGSYEQYF.

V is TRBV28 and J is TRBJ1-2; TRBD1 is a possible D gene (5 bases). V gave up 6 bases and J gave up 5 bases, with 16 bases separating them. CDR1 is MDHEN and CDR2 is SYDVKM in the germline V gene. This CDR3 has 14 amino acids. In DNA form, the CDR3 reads TGTGCCAGCAGGCTACAGGAGCTGACGTATGGCTACACCTTC. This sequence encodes CASRLQELTYGYTF.

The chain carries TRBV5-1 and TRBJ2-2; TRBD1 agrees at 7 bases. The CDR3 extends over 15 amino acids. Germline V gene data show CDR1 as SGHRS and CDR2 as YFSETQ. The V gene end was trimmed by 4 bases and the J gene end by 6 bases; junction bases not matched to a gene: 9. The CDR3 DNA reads TGCGCCAGCAGCCTGGGACAGCTAGGATCCGGGGAGCTGTTTTTT. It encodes CASSLGQLGSGELFF.

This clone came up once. For the CDR3, the DNA is TGTGCCGGGGACCGGGACTGGCAAGAGACCCAGTACTTC. This translates into CAGDRDWQETQYF. The V and J genes are TRBV6-5 and TRBJ2-5; a weak D match, TRBD2 (6 bases). Trimming removed 11 bases from V and 2 bases from J, with 15 bases in between. Germline V gene sequence: CDR1 MNHEY, CDR2 SVGAGI. The length of the CDR3 is 13 residues.

The CDR3 region is CASTTSGTYEQYF. DNA for the CDR3: TGTGCCAGCACGACTAGCGGCACCTACGAGCAGTACTTC. The genes are TRBV6-6 and TRBJ2-7, with TRBD2 matching 9 bases. After removal of 7 bases from V and 2 bases from J, the junction contained 3 bases not matched to a gene. The germline V gene encodes CDR1 MNHNY and CDR2 SVGAGI (reference sequence). The CDR3 runs to 13 residues.

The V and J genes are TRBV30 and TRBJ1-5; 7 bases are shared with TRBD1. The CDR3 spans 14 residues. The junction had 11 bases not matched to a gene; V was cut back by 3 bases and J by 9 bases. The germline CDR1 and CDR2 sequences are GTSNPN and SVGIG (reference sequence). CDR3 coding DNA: TGTGCCTGGAGAGGATCAGGGGGAGTGGGGCCCCAGCATTTT. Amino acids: CAWRGSGGVGPQHF.

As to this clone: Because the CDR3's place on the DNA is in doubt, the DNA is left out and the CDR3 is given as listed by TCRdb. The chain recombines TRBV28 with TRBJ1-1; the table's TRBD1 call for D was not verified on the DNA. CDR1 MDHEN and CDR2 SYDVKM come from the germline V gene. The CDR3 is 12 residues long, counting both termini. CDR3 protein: CASSTSDRKAFF.